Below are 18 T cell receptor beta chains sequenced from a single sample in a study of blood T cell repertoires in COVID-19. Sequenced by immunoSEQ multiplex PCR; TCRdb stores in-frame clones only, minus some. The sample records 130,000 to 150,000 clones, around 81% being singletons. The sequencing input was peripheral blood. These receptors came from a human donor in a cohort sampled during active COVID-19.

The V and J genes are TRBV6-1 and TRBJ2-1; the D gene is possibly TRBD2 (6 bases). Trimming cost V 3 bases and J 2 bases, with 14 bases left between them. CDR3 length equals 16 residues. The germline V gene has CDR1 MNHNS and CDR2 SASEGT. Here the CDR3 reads CASSDRRLGTYNEQFF. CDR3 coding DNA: TGTGCCAGCAGTGACCGGAGACTAGGGACCTACAATGAGCAGTTCTTC.

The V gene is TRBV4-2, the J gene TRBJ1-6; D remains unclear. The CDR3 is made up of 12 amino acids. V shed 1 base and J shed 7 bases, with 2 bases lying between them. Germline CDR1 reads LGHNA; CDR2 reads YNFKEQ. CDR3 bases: TGTGCCAGCAGCCAAGTAAATTCACCCCTCCACTTT. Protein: CASSQVNSPLHF.

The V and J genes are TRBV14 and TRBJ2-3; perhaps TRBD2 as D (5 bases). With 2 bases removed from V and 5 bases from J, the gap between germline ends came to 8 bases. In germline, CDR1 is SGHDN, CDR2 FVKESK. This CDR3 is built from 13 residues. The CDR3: CASSQSGIDTQYF. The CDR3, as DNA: TGTGCCAGCAGCCAATCGGGGATAGATACGCAGTATTTT.

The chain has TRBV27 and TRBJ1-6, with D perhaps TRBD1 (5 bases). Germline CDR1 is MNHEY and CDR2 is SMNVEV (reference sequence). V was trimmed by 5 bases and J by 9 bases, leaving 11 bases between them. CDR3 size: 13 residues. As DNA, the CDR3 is TGTGCCAGCAGTCGATACGGGGGTTCACCCCTCCACTTT. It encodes CASSRYGGSPLHF.

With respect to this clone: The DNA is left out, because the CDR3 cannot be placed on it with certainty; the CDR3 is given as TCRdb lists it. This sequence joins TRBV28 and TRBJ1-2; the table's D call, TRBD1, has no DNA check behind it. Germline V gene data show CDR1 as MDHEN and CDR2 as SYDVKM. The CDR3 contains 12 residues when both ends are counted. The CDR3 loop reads CASSLRVGQGAF.

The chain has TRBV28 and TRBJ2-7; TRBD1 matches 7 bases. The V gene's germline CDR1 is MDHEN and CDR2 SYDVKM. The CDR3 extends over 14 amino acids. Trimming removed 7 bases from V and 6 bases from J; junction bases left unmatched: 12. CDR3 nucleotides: TGTGCCAGCAAACCAACAGGGGCGGCGGGCGAGCAGTACTTC. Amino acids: CASKPTGAAGEQYF.

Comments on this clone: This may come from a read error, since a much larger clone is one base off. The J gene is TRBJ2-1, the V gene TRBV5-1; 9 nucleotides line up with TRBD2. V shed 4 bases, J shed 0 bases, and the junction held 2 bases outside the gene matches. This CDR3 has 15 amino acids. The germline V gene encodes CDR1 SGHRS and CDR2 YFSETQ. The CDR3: CASSLSGSSYNEQFF. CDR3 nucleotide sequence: TGCGCCAGCAGCCTTAGCGGGAGCTCCTACAATGAGCAGTTCTTC. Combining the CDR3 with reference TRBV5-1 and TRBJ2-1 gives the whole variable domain KAGVTQTPRYLIKTRGQQVTLSCSPISGHRSVSWYQQTPGQGLQFLFEYFSETQRNKGNFPGRFSGRQFSNSRSEMNVSTLELGDSALYLCASSLSGSSYNEQFFGPGTRLTVL.

The CDR3 loop reads CATRGTGVYNEQFF. The CDR3 DNA reads as TGTGCCACCAGAGGGACAGGGGTTTACAATGAGCAGTTCTTC. The genes are TRBV24-1 and TRBJ2-1; 10 positions agree with TRBD1. The germline V gene encodes CDR1 KGHDR and CDR2 SFDVKD. Trimming cost V 7 bases and J 4 bases; bases outside gene matches: 3. The CDR3 extends over 14 amino acids.

The CDR3 protein is CASSARQGTYSNQPQHF. The CDR3 nucleotides are TGTGCCAGCAGTGCGAGACAGGGCACGTATAGCAATCAGCCCCAGCATTTT. The rearrangement links TRBV6-2 or TRBV6-3 to TRBJ1-5; 7 nucleotides agree with TRBD1. The J segment lost 0 bases and the V segment lost 5 bases, leaving 10 bases of the junction unmatched. The CDR3 runs to 17 residues. Germline V gene data show CDR1 as MNHEY and CDR2 as SVGEGT.

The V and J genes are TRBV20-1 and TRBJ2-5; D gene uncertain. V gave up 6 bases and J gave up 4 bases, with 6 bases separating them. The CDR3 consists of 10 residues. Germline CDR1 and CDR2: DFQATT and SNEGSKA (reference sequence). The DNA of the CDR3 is TGCAGTGCACACCTAGAGACCCAGTACTTC. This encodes CSAHLETQYF.

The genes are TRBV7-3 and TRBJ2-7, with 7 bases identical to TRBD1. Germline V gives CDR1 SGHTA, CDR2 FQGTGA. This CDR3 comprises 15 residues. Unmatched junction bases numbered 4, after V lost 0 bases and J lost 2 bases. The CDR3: CASSLTPGQPYEQYF. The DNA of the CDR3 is TGTGCCAGCAGCTTAACCCCGGGACAGCCCTACGAGCAGTACTTC. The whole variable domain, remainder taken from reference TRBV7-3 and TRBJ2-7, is GAGVSQTPSNKVTEKGKYVELRCDPISGHTALYWYRQSLGQGPEFLIYFQGTGAADDSGLPNDRFFAVRPEGSVSTLKIQRTERGDSAVYLCASSLTPGQPYEQYFGPGTRLTVT.

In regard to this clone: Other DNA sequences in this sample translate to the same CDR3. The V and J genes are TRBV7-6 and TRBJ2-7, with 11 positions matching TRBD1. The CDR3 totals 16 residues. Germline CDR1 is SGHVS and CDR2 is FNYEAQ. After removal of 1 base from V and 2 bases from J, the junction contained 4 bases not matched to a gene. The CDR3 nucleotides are TGTGCCAGCAGCTTAGGTGGGGGACAGGGGGCCTACGAGCAGTACTTC. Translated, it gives CASSLGGGQGAYEQYF.

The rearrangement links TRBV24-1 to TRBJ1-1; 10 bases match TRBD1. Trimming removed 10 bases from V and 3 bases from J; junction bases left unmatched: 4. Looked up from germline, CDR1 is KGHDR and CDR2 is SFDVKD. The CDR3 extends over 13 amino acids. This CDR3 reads CATEDRGYTEAFF. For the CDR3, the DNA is TGTGCCACAGAGGACAGGGGGTACACTGAAGCTTTCTTT.

CDR3: CASSLVYRGLVYF. The CDR3 nucleotides are TGTGCCAGCAGCTTAGTGTACAGGGGGCTTGTGTACTTC. The gene calls are TRBV11-2 and TRBJ2-7, with 9 bases identical to TRBD1. The CDR3 totals 13 residues. Germline V gene sequence: CDR1 SGHAT, CDR2 FQNNGV. V trimming: 1 base; J trimming: 12 bases; junction bases outside the gene matches: 7.

In nucleotides, the CDR3 is TGTGCCAGCAGTGCCTGGACACGCGACTATGGCTACACCTTC. This encodes CASSAWTRDYGYTF. The chain joins TRBV28 to TRBJ1-2; D might be TRBD1 (5 bases). V lost 5 bases and J lost 3, with 13 bases in between. Germline V gene sequence: CDR1 MDHEN, CDR2 SYDVKM. The CDR3 has 14 amino acids.

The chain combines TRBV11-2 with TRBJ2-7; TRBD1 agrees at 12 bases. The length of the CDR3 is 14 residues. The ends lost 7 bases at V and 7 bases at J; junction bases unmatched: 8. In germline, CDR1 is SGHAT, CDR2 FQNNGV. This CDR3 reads CASIPGTGGREQYF. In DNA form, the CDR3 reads TGTGCCAGCATCCCCGGGACAGGGGGCAGGGAGCAGTACTTC.

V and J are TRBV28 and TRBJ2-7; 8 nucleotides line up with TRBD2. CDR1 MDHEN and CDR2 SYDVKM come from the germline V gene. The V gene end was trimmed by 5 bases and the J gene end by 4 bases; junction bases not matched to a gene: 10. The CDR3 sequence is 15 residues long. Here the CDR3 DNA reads TGTGCCAGCAGTCCGGGGGGGAGTATCGTATACGAGCAGTACTTC. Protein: CASSPGGSIVYEQYF.

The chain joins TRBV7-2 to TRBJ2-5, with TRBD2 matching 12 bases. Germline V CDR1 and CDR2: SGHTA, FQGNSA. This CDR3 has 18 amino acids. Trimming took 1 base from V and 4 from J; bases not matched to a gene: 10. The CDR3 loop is CASSLELGLAGGGETQYF. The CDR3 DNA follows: TGTGCCAGCAGCTTAGAGTTAGGGCTAGCGGGAGGGGGAGAGACCCAGTACTTC.